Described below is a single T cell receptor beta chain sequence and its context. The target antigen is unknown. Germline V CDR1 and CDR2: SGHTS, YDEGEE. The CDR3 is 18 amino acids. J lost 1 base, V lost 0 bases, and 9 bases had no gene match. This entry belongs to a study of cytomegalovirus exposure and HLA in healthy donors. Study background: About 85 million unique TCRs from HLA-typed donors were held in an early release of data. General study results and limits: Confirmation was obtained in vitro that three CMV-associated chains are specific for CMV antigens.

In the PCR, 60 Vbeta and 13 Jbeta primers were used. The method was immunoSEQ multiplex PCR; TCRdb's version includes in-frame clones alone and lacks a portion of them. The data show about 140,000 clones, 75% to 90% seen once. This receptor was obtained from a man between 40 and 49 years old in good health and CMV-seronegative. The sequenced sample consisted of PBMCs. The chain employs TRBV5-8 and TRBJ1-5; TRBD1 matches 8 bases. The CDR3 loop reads CASSLALGQVGSNQPQHF. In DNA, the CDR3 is TGTGCCAGCAGCTTGGCCCTGGGACAGGTGGGCAGCAATCAGCCCCAGCATTTT.